The 22 T cell receptor beta chains in this list originate from one sample, sequenced in a study of blood T cells in healthy people across ages. Using a J-beta primer mix together with a sample-barcoded 5' primer, a second PCR was run for roughly 6 to 12 cycles. TCRdb fed the 5' RACE reads into MiXCR, producing one record per CDR3 protein. The data hold over 450,000 distinct CDR3 sequences, with around 24% observed a single time. The data also belong to a second study, concerning T cells of mothers and their children.

Material for sequencing was blood. Source of these receptors: a boy younger than 18 in good health.

The V call is TRBV7-2, the J call TRBJ2-2; TRBD2 is a possible D gene (6 bases). V lost 10 bases, J lost 7 bases, and 19 bases lay in between. Germline V gene sequence: CDR1 SGHTA, CDR2 FQGNSA. The CDR3 has 14 amino acids. The CDR3 DNA reads TGTGCCACCCTTGAGCGGGCCTTTAACGGGGAGCTGTTTTTT. As protein: CATLERAFNGELFF. Combining the CDR3 with reference TRBV7-2 and TRBJ2-2 gives the whole variable domain GAGVSQSPSNKVTEKGKDVELRCDPISGHTALYWYRQSLGQGLEFLIYFQGNSAPDKSGLPSDRFSAERTGGSVSTLTIQRTQQEDSAVYLCATLERAFNGELFFGEGSRLTVL.

There are many counts of this clonotype. J is TRBJ2-5 and V is TRBV4-3; 10 bases align to TRBD1. This CDR3 contains 18 residues. V shed 4 bases and J 4 bases; nucleotides not matched to a gene: 15. Germline CDR1 is LGHNA and CDR2 is YSLEER. This CDR3 reads CASSLTTRTGGMGETQYF. The CDR3 DNA sequence: TGCGCCAGCAGCCTTACAACTCGGACAGGGGGTATGGGAGAGACCCAGTACTTC.

This chain connects TRBV13 to TRBJ2-7; 8 nucleotides line up with TRBD2. The CDR3 is 14 residues long. The ends lost 5 bases at V and 5 bases at J; junction bases unmatched: 8. Germline V gives CDR1 PRHDT, CDR2 FYEKMQ (reference sequence). The chain's CDR3 is CASSLEAGADEQYF. The CDR3 region has the DNA TGTGCCAGCAGCCTAGAAGCGGGAGCCGACGAGCAGTACTTC. The full variable domain, its missing parts supplied by reference TRBV13 and TRBJ2-7, is AAGVIQSPRHLIKEKRETATLKCYPIPRHDTVYWYQQGPGQDPQFLISFYEKMQSDKGSIPDRFSAQQFSDYHSELNMSSLELGDSALYFCASSLEAGADEQYFGPGTRLTVT.

Ten or more counts support this clonotype. The genes are TRBV5-5 and TRBJ2-5; the D gene is possibly TRBD1 (5 bases). Germline V gives CDR1 SGHKS, CDR2 YYEKEE (reference sequence). This CDR3 is 14 amino acids long. Trimming pared 1 base from V and 2 bases from J, leaving 9 bases between. The CDR3 coding sequence is TGTGCCAGCAGCTTGAGACAGACACAAGAGACCCAGTACTTC. Residues: CASSLRQTQETQYF.

V usage is TRBV3-1 and J usage is TRBJ2-1; TRBD2 aligns across 10 bases. The end of the DNA fits TRBJ2-7 better, so the J call may be wrong. CDR1 is LGHDT, CDR2 YNNKEL, per germline (reference sequence). CDR3 length equals 16 residues. The CDR3 here is CASSREVLAGISEQYF. The CDR3 DNA is TGTGCCAGCAGCCGGGAAGTACTAGCGGGGATAAGCGAGCAGTACTTC.

A few counts support this clonotype. This chain joins TRBV6-2 or TRBV6-3 and TRBJ2-4; D not resolved. This CDR3 comprises 18 residues. The ends were cut back, 0 bases at V and 8 bases at J, with 23 bases in the middle. Per the germline V gene, CDR1 is MNHEY and CDR2 is SVGEGT. The CDR3 bases are TGTGCCAGCAGTTACTCCCCGTGGACGGGCAAAGTATGGGACATTCAGTACTTC. Translation gives CASSYSPWTGKVWDIQYF.

The chain employs TRBV6-6 and TRBJ2-1; tentatively, D is TRBD2 (6 bases). The CDR3 covers 13 residues. V lost 5 bases, J lost 6 bases, and 11 bases lay in between. CDR1 is MNHNY and CDR2 is SVGAGI in the germline V gene (reference sequence). CDR3: CASSKLAFNEQFF. CDR3 in DNA: TGTGCCAGCAGTAAACTAGCATTCAATGAGCAGTTCTTC.

This clonotype is a singleton in its sample. V and J are TRBV12-3 or TRBV12-4 and TRBJ1-4, with D perhaps matching TRBD1 (6 bases). Between the trimmed V and J ends, which lost 3 bases and 6 bases, there was a span of 11 bases. The CDR3 totals 14 residues. The CDR3 spells CASSLGGLDEKLFF. The CDR3 nucleotides are TGTGCCAGCAGTTTGGGGGGGCTTGATGAAAAACTGTTTTTT.

This chain joins TRBV29-1 and TRBJ2-2, with D hard to call. V lost 0 bases, J lost 6 bases, and 11 bases lay in between. Germline V gene data show CDR1 as SQVTM and CDR2 as ANQGSEA. The CDR3 has 14 amino acids. The CDR3 sequence is CSVEDLGPAGELFF. CDR3 DNA sequence: TGCAGCGTTGAAGATCTCGGCCCAGCCGGGGAGCTGTTTTTT.

This clonotype has more than one count but fewer than ten. The V call is TRBV5-1, the J call TRBJ2-3, with unresolved D. V was pared by 5 bases and J by 4 bases, with 8 bases between. CDR3 size: 12 residues. The germline gives CDR1 SGHRS, CDR2 YFSETQ. CDR3 region: CASRRTADTQYF. CDR3 coding DNA: TGCGCCAGCAGACGTACAGCAGATACGCAGTATTTT.

This clonotype showed up just a few times. The V gene is TRBV5-1, the J gene TRBJ1-6, with 7 bases matching TRBD1. Per germline, CDR1 SGHRS and CDR2 YFSETQ. The CDR3 is 15 amino acids. With 4 bases clipped from V and 7 bases from J, the junction kept 8 bases outside the gene matches. CDR3 sequence (DNA): TGCGCCAGCAGCCAATTACAGGGGAGCAATTCACCCCTCCACTTT. Translated: CASSQLQGSNSPLHF.

This clonotype occurred a few times. The chain joins TRBV14 to TRBJ1-4, with TRBD1 identical over 7 bases. V trimming: 1 base; J trimming: 5 bases; junction bases outside the gene matches: 7. The CDR3 length is 16 residues. Germline V gene data show CDR1 as SGHDN and CDR2 as FVKESK. CDR3 DNA: TGTGCCAGCAGCCAAGCCTACAGGGGACGGAATGAAAAACTGTTTTTT. Protein sequence: CASSQAYRGRNEKLFF.

The CDR3 sequence: CASSLGAMSQFF. CDR3 DNA sequence: TGTGCCAGCAGCTTAGGGGCGATGTCGCAGTTCTTC. This rearrangement joins TRBV7-9 to TRBJ2-1; D not certain. Trimming removed 1 base at V and 12 bases at J, with 10 bases between. Germline V gene data show CDR1 as SEHNR and CDR2 as FQNEAQ (reference sequence). The CDR3 has 12 residues.

The chain uses TRBV2 and TRBJ2-2; D not certain. CDR3 length: 11 amino acids. The germline V gene encodes CDR1 SNHLY and CDR2 FYNNEI. Trimming took 5 bases from V and 7 from J, leaving 5 bases between them. The CDR3 region is CASSIIGELFF. CDR3 DNA: TGTGCCAGCAGTATCATCGGGGAGCTGTTTTTT.

The chain employs TRBV7-9 and TRBJ2-3; 8 positions match TRBD2. The V gene's germline CDR1 is SEHNR and CDR2 FQNEAQ (reference sequence). The CDR3 spans 13 residues. Trimming took 7 bases from V and 6 from J; bases not matched to a gene: 6. DNA for the CDR3: TGTGCCAGCACCGACGGCGGGGGGGATACGCAGTATTTT. Its protein product is CASTDGGGDTQYF. Using reference TRBV7-9 and TRBJ2-3 for the parts outside the CDR3, the full variable domain is DTGVSQNPRHKITKRGQNVTFRCDPISEHNRLYWYRQTLGQGPEFLTYFQNEAQLEKSRLLSDRFSAERPKGSFSTLEIQRTEQGDSAMYLCASTDGGGDTQYFGPGTRLTVL.

V is TRBV27 and J is TRBJ1-2; perhaps TRBD1 as D (6 bases). Trimming took off 5 bases at V and 7 bases at J, with 17 bases between the two ends. Germline V CDR1 and CDR2: MNHEY, SMNVEV (reference sequence). The CDR3 covers 14 residues. Here the CDR3 DNA reads TGTGCCAGCAGTCCGCAGACAGGTTCTAGTGGCTACACCTTC. Encoded protein: CASSPQTGSSGYTF.

The chain combines TRBV20-1 with TRBJ1-2; D gene ambiguous. V dropped 6 bases and J dropped 0 bases, with 14 bases sitting between them. Germline V lookup: CDR1 DFQATT, CDR2 SNEGSKA (reference sequence). The CDR3 is made up of 14 amino acids. The CDR3 reads CSAPESTSNYGYTF. The CDR3 nucleotides read TGCAGTGCCCCAGAAAGTACATCTAACTATGGCTACACCTTC.

This chain connects TRBV7-2 to TRBJ1-1; 7 bases are a match to TRBD1. Per the germline V gene, CDR1 is SGHTA and CDR2 is FQGNSA. After removal of 4 bases from V and 1 base from J, the junction contained 12 bases not matched to a gene. The CDR3 has 17 residues. CDR3: CASSYRRLRGANTEAFF. The DNA of the CDR3 is TGTGCCAGCAGCTACCGACGCCTCAGGGGGGCGAACACTGAAGCTTTCTTT. The full variable domain, completed using reference TRBV7-2 and TRBJ1-1, is GAGVSQSPSNKVTEKGKDVELRCDPISGHTALYWYRQSLGQGLEFLIYFQGNSAPDKSGLPSDRFSAERTGGSVSTLTIQRTQQEDSAVYLCASSYRRLRGANTEAFFGQGTRLTVV.

This rearrangement joins TRBV11-1 to TRBJ2-3; 10 nucleotides line up with TRBD2. The CDR3 loop spans 16 amino acids. In germline, CDR1 is SGHAT, CDR2 FQDESV (reference sequence). Germline trimming cut 5 bases from V and 2 bases from J; bases unmatched to any gene: 7. CDR3 coding DNA: TGTGCCAGCAGCCGCTCCGGACTAGCGGACACAGATACGCAGTATTTT. Encoded protein: CASSRSGLADTDTQYF.

The gene calls are TRBV7-2 and TRBJ1-6; D not certain. The CDR3 has 15 residues. Germline V lookup: CDR1 SGHTA, CDR2 FQGNSA. V was shortened by 1 base and J by 5 bases, with 9 bases between the two germline ends. CDR3 protein: CASSLGGVHNSPLHF. CDR3 sequence (DNA): TGTGCCAGCAGCTTAGGGGGTGTGCATAATTCACCCCTCCACTTT.

This clonotype was seen a handful of times. The chain carries TRBV7-2 and TRBJ2-7; 10 bases fit TRBD2. Germline V lookup: CDR1 SGHTA, CDR2 FQGNSA. Trimming took 3 bases from V and 0 from J; bases not matched to a gene: 2. This CDR3 has 15 amino acids. CDR3 in DNA: TGTGCCAGCAGCTTCTCTAGCGGGAGCTCCTACGAGCAGTACTTC. Its protein is CASSFSSGSSYEQYF.

The V gene is TRBV6-2 or TRBV6-3, the J gene TRBJ2-1, with D possibly TRBD1 on 5 matching bases. Germline lookup yields CDR1 MNHEY and CDR2 SVGEGT. V was cut by 8 bases and J by 0 bases, with 8 bases left in between. The CDR3 is made up of 13 amino acids. The CDR3 spells CASGTGSYNEQFF. The CDR3 DNA reads as TGTGCCAGCGGTACAGGCTCCTACAATGAGCAGTTCTTC.